The present T cell receptor (beta chain) was sequenced within a study of cytomegalovirus exposure and HLA in healthy donors. Study details: The same platform used for the 650 to 700 first-cohort repertoires was also used for the 100 to 150 validation repertoires, as a later analysis reported. Study-level results: The investigators catalogued 180 or so TCR beta chains as cytomegalovirus-associated. The dataset shows that most TCR sequences were rare, while some public TCRs occurred in many donors.

V was clipped by 5 bases and J by 7 bases, with 14 bases between them. The germline V gene has CDR1 SQVTM and CDR2 ANQGSEA. This CDR3 region has 13 residues. Libraries were prepared by immunoSEQ multiplex PCR; TCRdb keeps only in-frame clonotypes and omits some of them. The data contain 200,000 to 300,000 clones, approximately 84% of them singletons. Notes on this clone: Antigen: not known.

The donors were members of the validation cohort comprising roughly 130 subjects, separate from the roughly 670-subject first cohort. Sequencing was performed on PBMCs. The chain uses TRBV29-1 and TRBJ2-2; D is uncertain. This receptor was taken from a woman in her thirties in good health and CMV-seropositive. The CDR3 reads CSVLYLGVGELFF. CDR3 sequence (DNA): TGCAGCGTTTTGTATCTGGGCGTCGGGGAGCTGTTTTTT.